This is a list of T cell receptor beta chains from one sample in a study of OX40 agonist ivuxolimab in advanced cancers. Some clones are missing from TCRdb's copy, which holds only in-frame ones; the method was immunoSEQ multiplex PCR. The table shows around 50,000 clones, with roughly nine tenths occurring only once. The material was CD4+ or CD8+ T cells sorted from blood, obtained in a trial of the OX40 agonist ivuxolimab. The receptors derive from an adult with an advanced solid tumor such as melanoma, head and neck, liver or kidney cancer. Each CDR3 is given with its conserved first and last residue. D genes are given only for firm matches. Clone size, where shown, is once, few, many, or a class for clones that have expanded.

cdr3_nt: TGTGCCAGCAGTGCCCCCGACAGGTTAGAGACCCAGTACTTC; cdr3_aa: CASSAPDRLETQYF; clone_size: once; j_call: TRBJ2-5; d_call: NA; v_call: TRBV6-1
cdr3_nt: TGCGCCAGCAGAGCTATAAACGGCCAAACTGAAGCTTTCTTT; cdr3_aa: CASRAINGQTEAFF; clone_size: NA; j_call: TRBJ1-1; d_call: NA; v_call: TRBV4-1
cdr3_nt: TGTGCCAGCAGCCCCCGGGGACTACCGTTCTACGAGCAGTACTTC; cdr3_aa: CASSPRGLPFYEQYF; clone_size: NA; j_call: TRBJ2-7; d_call: TRBD2; v_call: TRBV13
cdr3_nt: TGTGCCAGTAGTATAGGAGTGGGGGCAGGGGCCTTCACAGATACGCAGTATTTT; cdr3_aa: CASSIGVGAGAFTDTQYF; clone_size: NA; j_call: TRBJ2-3; d_call: NA; v_call: TRBV19
cdr3_nt: TGTGCCAGCAGCTCACAGGGGAACACTGAAGCTTTCTTT; cdr3_aa: CASSSQGNTEAFF; clone_size: NA; j_call: TRBJ1-1; d_call: NA; v_call: TRBV11-2
cdr3_nt: TGTGCCAGCTCAGCGAGACAGGGCCTTATATCCGGCTACACCTTC; cdr3_aa: CASSARQGLISGYTF; clone_size: NA; j_call: TRBJ1-2; d_call: TRBD1; v_call: TRBV18
cdr3_nt: TGTGCCAGTAGTAAGCAGGGCTACGAGCAGTACTTC; cdr3_aa: CASSKQGYEQYF; clone_size: NA; j_call: TRBJ2-7; d_call: NA; v_call: TRBV19
cdr3_nt: TGTGCCAGCAGCTTGGTAGCAGCTAAAGAGACCCAGTACTTC; cdr3_aa: CASSLVAAKETQYF; clone_size: NA; j_call: TRBJ2-5; d_call: NA; v_call: TRBV5-6
cdr3_nt: TGTGCCAGCAGACAGGGGCCCTCCTACGAGCAGTACTTC; cdr3_aa: CASRQGPSYEQYF; clone_size: NA; j_call: TRBJ2-7; d_call: TRBD1; v_call: TRBV2
cdr3_nt: TGTGCCAGCTGTCGGGGAAAGAACTATGGCTACACCTTC; cdr3_aa: CASCRGKNYGYTF; clone_size: NA; j_call: TRBJ1-2; d_call: NA; v_call: TRBV6-1
cdr3_nt: TGTGCCAGCAGTGATTCTTCCACCGGGGAGCTGTTTTTT; cdr3_aa: CASSDSSTGELFF; clone_size: NA; j_call: TRBJ2-2; d_call: NA; v_call: TRBV2
cdr3_nt: TGTGCCAGCAGCTTGCCGCATTCACCCCTCCACTTT; cdr3_aa: CASSLPHSPLHF; clone_size: few; j_call: TRBJ1-6; d_call: NA; v_call: TRBV28
cdr3_nt: TGTGCCAGCAGCTTCCGGGACAGGGTGTATGGCTACACCTTC; cdr3_aa: CASSFRDRVYGYTF; clone_size: NA; j_call: TRBJ1-2; d_call: TRBD1; v_call: TRBV7-9
cdr3_nt: TGTGCCAGCAGCCCCTGGACTAGCGGGAACAATGAGCAGTTCTTC; cdr3_aa: CASSPWTSGNNEQFF; clone_size: NA; j_call: TRBJ2-1; d_call: TRBD2; v_call: TRBV9
cdr3_nt: TGTGCCAGCAGGGGGGGAGGCGAGCAGTACTTC; cdr3_aa: CASRGGGEQYF; clone_size: NA; j_call: TRBJ2-7; d_call: NA; v_call: TRBV11-3
cdr3_nt: TGCAGCGCCGGGGGAGGGAGCGCAGATACGCAGTATTTT; cdr3_aa: CSAGGGSADTQYF; clone_size: NA; j_call: TRBJ2-3; d_call: TRBD2; v_call: TRBV29-1
cdr3_nt: TGTGCCAGCAGTACCCCCGGGGCAGGACACCAAGAGACCCAGTACTTC; cdr3_aa: CASSTPGAGHQETQYF; clone_size: NA; j_call: TRBJ2-5; d_call: NA; v_call: TRBV28
cdr3_nt: TGTGCCAGTGACCCGGGACAGAGAAACATTCAGTACTTC; cdr3_aa: CASDPGQRNIQYF; clone_size: NA; j_call: TRBJ2-4; d_call: TRBD1; v_call: TRBV19
cdr3_nt: TGTGCCAGCTCACCAAAGCTAACCACCGGGGAGCTGTTTTTT; cdr3_aa: CASSPKLTTGELFF; clone_size: NA; j_call: TRBJ2-2; d_call: NA; v_call: TRBV18
cdr3_nt: TGCGCCAGCACCCTGACAGGGGAGAACACTGAAGCTTTCTTT; cdr3_aa: CASTLTGENTEAFF; clone_size: NA; j_call: TRBJ1-1; d_call: TRBD1; v_call: TRBV5-1
cdr3_nt: TGTGCCAGCAGTGAAAGCCTAAGCTCCTACAATGAGCAGTTCTTC; cdr3_aa: CASSESLSSYNEQFF; clone_size: NA; j_call: TRBJ2-1; d_call: NA; v_call: TRBV6-1
cdr3_nt: TGTGCCAGCAGCTTTGGCGCTTCGAAGCACAATGAGCAGTTCTTC; cdr3_aa: CASSFGASKHNEQFF; clone_size: NA; j_call: TRBJ2-1; d_call: NA; v_call: TRBV7-2
cdr3_nt: TGTGCCAGCAGCGTCCGGTCCGGGAACAACTATGGCTACACCTTC; cdr3_aa: CASSVRSGNNYGYTF; clone_size: NA; j_call: TRBJ1-2; d_call: NA; v_call: TRBV9
cdr3_nt: TGTGCCAGCAGTGAAGACCAGGGGGTATCCTACGAGCAGTACTTC; cdr3_aa: CASSEDQGVSYEQYF; clone_size: NA; j_call: TRBJ2-7; d_call: TRBD1; v_call: TRBV6-1
cdr3_nt: TGTGCCAGCAGCCCAACGACAGGGAGGCGGAACTATGGCTACACCTTC; cdr3_aa: CASSPTTGRRNYGYTF; clone_size: NA; j_call: TRBJ1-2; d_call: TRBD1; v_call: TRBV11-2
cdr3_nt: TGTGCCAGCAGCAACATACGAGCCGGGACCACTGAAGCTTTCTTT; cdr3_aa: CASSNIRAGTTEAFF; clone_size: NA; j_call: TRBJ1-1; d_call: NA; v_call: TRBV7-8
cdr3_nt: TGTGCCAGCAGTGAGGGCGCTAGTCCCTATAGCAATCAGCCCCAGCATTTT; cdr3_aa: CASSEGASPYSNQPQHF; clone_size: NA; j_call: TRBJ1-5; d_call: NA; v_call: TRBV6-1
cdr3_nt: TGCAGCGTTGAAGGAGACAGGGAGTTATTAACTAGCACAGATACGCAGTATTTT; cdr3_aa: CSVEGDRELLTSTDTQYF; clone_size: NA; j_call: TRBJ2-3; d_call: TRBD1; v_call: TRBV29-1
cdr3_nt: TGTGCCAGCAGCGCTGGGGGCGGGAGGACCTACAATGAGCAGTTCTTC; cdr3_aa: CASSAGGGRTYNEQFF; clone_size: NA; j_call: TRBJ2-1; d_call: TRBD2; v_call: TRBV7-3
cdr3_nt: TGTGCCAGCAGCTCGAGCGGCGTGCTTCAGTTCTTC; cdr3_aa: CASSSSGVLQFF; clone_size: NA; j_call: TRBJ2-1; d_call: NA; v_call: TRBV7-2
cdr3_nt: TGCGCCAGCAGCCCCTACCCTGGGGCCAACGTCCTGACTTTC; cdr3_aa: CASSPYPGANVLTF; clone_size: NA; j_call: TRBJ2-6; d_call: NA; v_call: TRBV4-1
cdr3_nt: TGTGCCAGCACTGAACAGGGGAACTATGGCTACACCTTC; cdr3_aa: CASTEQGNYGYTF; clone_size: NA; j_call: TRBJ1-2; d_call: TRBD1; v_call: TRBV28
cdr3_nt: TGTGCCAGCAGCCCTATAGGCCGCCTGAGGGACACGGATGAGCAGTTCTTC; cdr3_aa: CASSPIGRLRDTDEQFF; clone_size: NA; j_call: TRBJ2-1; d_call: NA; v_call: TRBV11-2
cdr3_nt: TGCGCCAGCAGCCAAGTTCTGGGGGCCTCGGGGAACTATGGCTACACCTTC; cdr3_aa: CASSQVLGASGNYGYTF; clone_size: NA; j_call: TRBJ1-2; d_call: NA; v_call: TRBV23-1
cdr3_nt: TGTGCCAGCAGCTTAGTCGGACAGGGGGCATGGTACGAGCAGTACTTC; cdr3_aa: CASSLVGQGAWYEQYF; clone_size: NA; j_call: TRBJ2-7; d_call: TRBD1; v_call: TRBV13
cdr3_nt: TGTGCCAGCAGCTTATCTGGGACTTTACAAGAGACCCAGTACTTC; cdr3_aa: CASSLSGTLQETQYF; clone_size: NA; j_call: TRBJ2-5; d_call: NA; v_call: TRBV7-2
cdr3_nt: TGTGCCAGCACCCGGCAGGGGGTGGGAAAACTGTTTTTT; cdr3_aa: CASTRQGVGKLFF; clone_size: once; j_call: TRBJ1-4; d_call: TRBD1; v_call: TRBV7-8
cdr3_nt: TGCGCCAGCAGTGGACTAGCGGGGGTTCAAGAGACCCAGTACTTC; cdr3_aa: CASSGLAGVQETQYF; clone_size: once; j_call: TRBJ2-5; d_call: TRBD2; v_call: TRBV10-2
cdr3_nt: TGTGCCACCAGCAGGGACAGATGGGGCCAAGAGACCCAGTACTTC; cdr3_aa: CATSRDRWGQETQYF; clone_size: NA; j_call: TRBJ2-5; d_call: NA; v_call: TRBV15
cdr3_nt: TGTGCCAGCAGCCCTCGGACCGGCACAGATACGCAGTATTTT; cdr3_aa: CASSPRTGTDTQYF; clone_size: NA; j_call: TRBJ2-3; d_call: NA; v_call: TRBV9
cdr3_nt: TGTGCCAGCAGCTTATTTAAAGTCTACGAGCAGTACTTC; cdr3_aa: CASSLFKVYEQYF; clone_size: NA; j_call: TRBJ2-7; d_call: NA; v_call: TRBV7-3
cdr3_nt: TGTGCCAGCAGTTATGACTCCTACAATGAGCAGTTCTTC; cdr3_aa: CASSYDSYNEQFF; clone_size: NA; j_call: TRBJ2-1; d_call: NA; v_call: TRBV6-6
cdr3_nt: TGTGCCAGTAGTCCCGGGACAGATTCGTACAATGAGCAGTTCTTC; cdr3_aa: CASSPGTDSYNEQFF; clone_size: NA; j_call: TRBJ2-1; d_call: TRBD1; v_call: TRBV19
cdr3_nt: TGTGCCAGCAGCTTATCCGGGGGGGCTGGAGCTTTCTTT; cdr3_aa: CASSLSGGAGAFF; clone_size: once; j_call: TRBJ1-1; d_call: NA; v_call: TRBV7-9
cdr3_nt: TGCGCCAGCCAACCAAGGTCGGGAGACAAAAACATTCAGTACTTC; cdr3_aa: CASQPRSGDKNIQYF; clone_size: NA; j_call: TRBJ2-4; d_call: NA; v_call: TRBV4-1
cdr3_nt: TGCGCCAGCAGCTTGGGACAGGGCATGGACACCATATATTTT; cdr3_aa: CASSLGQGMDTIYF; clone_size: NA; j_call: TRBJ1-3; d_call: TRBD1; v_call: TRBV5-1
cdr3_nt: TGTGCCAGTAGTCCACTGCCTGGCCGCGGGGAGCTGTTTTTT; cdr3_aa: CASSPLPGRGELFF; clone_size: NA; j_call: TRBJ2-2; d_call: NA; v_call: TRBV19
cdr3_nt: TGCGCCAGCAGCTTGGAGGGGACAGGGCTCTCCTACGAGCAGTACTTC; cdr3_aa: CASSLEGTGLSYEQYF; clone_size: NA; j_call: TRBJ2-7; d_call: TRBD1; v_call: TRBV5-1
cdr3_nt: TGTGCCAGCAGCTCACCGAACACTGAAGCTTTCTTT; cdr3_aa: CASSSPNTEAFF; clone_size: once; j_call: TRBJ1-1; d_call: NA; v_call: TRBV5-4
cdr3_nt: TGCGCCAGCAGCCACGCTTCAGGGGGCCTTTTCTCTGGAAACACCATATATTTT; cdr3_aa: CASSHASGGLFSGNTIYF; clone_size: once; j_call: TRBJ1-3; d_call: TRBD1; v_call: TRBV4-1
cdr3_nt: TGTGCCAGCAGCTTAGAAGGGACCTACAATGAGCAGTTCTTC; cdr3_aa: CASSLEGTYNEQFF; clone_size: few; j_call: TRBJ2-1; d_call: NA; v_call: TRBV7-9
cdr3_nt: TGTGCCAGCAGTTTATCGTCGCTAGCGGGAGAATACGAGCAGTACTTC; cdr3_aa: CASSLSSLAGEYEQYF; clone_size: NA; j_call: TRBJ2-7; d_call: TRBD2; v_call: TRBV27
cdr3_nt: TGCGCCAGCAGCACCGGGACATTCAGCTCCTACGAGCAGTACTTC; cdr3_aa: CASSTGTFSSYEQYF; clone_size: NA; j_call: TRBJ2-7; d_call: NA; v_call: TRBV5-1
cdr3_nt: TGTGCCAGCAGCACCCCGCGGGATACGCAGTATTTT; cdr3_aa: CASSTPRDTQYF; clone_size: NA; j_call: TRBJ2-3; d_call: NA; v_call: TRBV9